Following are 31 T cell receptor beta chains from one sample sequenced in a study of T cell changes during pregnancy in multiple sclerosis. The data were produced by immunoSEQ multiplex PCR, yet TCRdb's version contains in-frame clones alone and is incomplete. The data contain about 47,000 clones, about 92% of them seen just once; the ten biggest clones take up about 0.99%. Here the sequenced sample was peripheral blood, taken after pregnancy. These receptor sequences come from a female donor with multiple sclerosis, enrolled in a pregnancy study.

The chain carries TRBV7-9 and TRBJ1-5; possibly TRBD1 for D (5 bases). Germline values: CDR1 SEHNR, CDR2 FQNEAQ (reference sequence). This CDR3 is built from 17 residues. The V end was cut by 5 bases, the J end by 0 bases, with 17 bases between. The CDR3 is CASSGDSKLNSNQPQHF. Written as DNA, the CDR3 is TGTGCCAGCAGCGGTGACAGTAAACTTAATAGCAATCAGCCCCAGCATTTT. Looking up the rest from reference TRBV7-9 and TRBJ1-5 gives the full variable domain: DTGVSQNPRHKITKRGQNVTFRCDPISEHNRLYWYRQTLGQGPEFLTYFQNEAQLEKSRLLSDRFSAERPKGSFSTLEIQRTEQGDSAMYLCASSGDSKLNSNQPQHFGDGTRLSIL.

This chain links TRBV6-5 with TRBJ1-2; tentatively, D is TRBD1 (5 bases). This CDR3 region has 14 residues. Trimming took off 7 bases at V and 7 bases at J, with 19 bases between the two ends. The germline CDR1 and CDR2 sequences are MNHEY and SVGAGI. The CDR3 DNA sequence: TGTGCCAGCACCTCGCGGGGGTACGCTCGTGGCTACACCTTC. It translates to CASTSRGYARGYTF.

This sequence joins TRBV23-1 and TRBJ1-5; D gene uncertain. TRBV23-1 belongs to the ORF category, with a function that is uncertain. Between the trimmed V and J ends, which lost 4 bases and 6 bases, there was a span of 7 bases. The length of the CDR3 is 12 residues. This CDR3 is CASSPTCQPQHF. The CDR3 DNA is TGCGCCAGCAGTCCTACTTGTCAGCCCCAGCATTTT.

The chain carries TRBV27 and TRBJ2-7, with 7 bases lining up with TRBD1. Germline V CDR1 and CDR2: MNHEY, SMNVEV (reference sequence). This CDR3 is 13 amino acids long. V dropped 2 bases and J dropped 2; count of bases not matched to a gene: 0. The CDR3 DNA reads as TGTGCCAGCAGTTTAGGGACAGCCTACGAGCAGTACTTC. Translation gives CASSLGTAYEQYF.

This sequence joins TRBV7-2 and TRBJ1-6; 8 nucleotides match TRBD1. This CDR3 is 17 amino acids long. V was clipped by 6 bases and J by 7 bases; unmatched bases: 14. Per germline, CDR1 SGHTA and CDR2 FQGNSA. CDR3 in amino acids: CASSPYPGQGGNSPLHF. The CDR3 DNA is TGTGCCAGCAGTCCCTACCCCGGACAGGGCGGAAATTCACCCCTCCACTTT. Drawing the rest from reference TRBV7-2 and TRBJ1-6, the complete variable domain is GAGVSQSPSNKVTEKGKDVELRCDPISGHTALYWYRQSLGQGLEFLIYFQGNSAPDKSGLPSDRFSAERTGGSVSTLTIQRTQQEDSAVYLCASSPYPGQGGNSPLHFGNGTRLTVT.

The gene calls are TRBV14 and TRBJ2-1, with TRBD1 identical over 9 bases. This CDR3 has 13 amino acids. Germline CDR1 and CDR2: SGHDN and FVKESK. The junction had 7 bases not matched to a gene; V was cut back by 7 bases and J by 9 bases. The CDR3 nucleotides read TGTGCCAGCAAGGGACAGGGATGGGGTGAGCAGTTCTTC. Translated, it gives CASKGQGWGEQFF.

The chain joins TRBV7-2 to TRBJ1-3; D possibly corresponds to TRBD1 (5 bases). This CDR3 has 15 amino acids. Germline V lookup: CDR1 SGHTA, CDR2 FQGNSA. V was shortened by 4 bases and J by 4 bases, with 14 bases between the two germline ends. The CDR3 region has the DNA TGTGCCAGCAGCTATGGGGGGGTATCCGGAAACACCATATATTTT. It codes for CASSYGGVSGNTIYF.

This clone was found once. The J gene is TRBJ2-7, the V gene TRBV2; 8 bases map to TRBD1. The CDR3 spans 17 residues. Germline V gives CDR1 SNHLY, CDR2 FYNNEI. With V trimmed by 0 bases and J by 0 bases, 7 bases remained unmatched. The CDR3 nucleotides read TGTGCCAGCAGTGAAGCAGGGGACAGGTTCAACTCCTACGAGCAGTACTTC. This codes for CASSEAGDRFNSYEQYF.

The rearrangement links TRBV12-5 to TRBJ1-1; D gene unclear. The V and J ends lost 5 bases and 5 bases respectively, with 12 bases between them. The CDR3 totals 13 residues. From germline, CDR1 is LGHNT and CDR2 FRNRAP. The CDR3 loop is CASGASGSTEAFF. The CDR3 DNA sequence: TGTGCTAGTGGTGCCTCCGGTAGTACTGAAGCTTTCTTT.

The CDR3 protein is CASSLQGEAGAFF. The CDR3 nucleotides are TGTGCCAGCAGCCTACAGGGGGAGGCTGGAGCTTTCTTT. The gene calls are TRBV4-2 and TRBJ1-1; 8 bases map to TRBD1. In germline, CDR1 is LGHNA, CDR2 YNFKEQ. The CDR3 length is 13 residues. Losses at the gene ends were 4 bases for V and 10 bases for J; bases not matched to a gene: 8.

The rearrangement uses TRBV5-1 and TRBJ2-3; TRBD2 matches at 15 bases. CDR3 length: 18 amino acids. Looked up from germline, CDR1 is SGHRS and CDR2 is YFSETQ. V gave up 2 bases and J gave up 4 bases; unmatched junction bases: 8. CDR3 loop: CASSFRTSGGAGADTQYF. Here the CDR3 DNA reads TGCGCCAGCAGCTTCAGGACTAGCGGGGGGGCCGGGGCAGATACGCAGTATTTT.

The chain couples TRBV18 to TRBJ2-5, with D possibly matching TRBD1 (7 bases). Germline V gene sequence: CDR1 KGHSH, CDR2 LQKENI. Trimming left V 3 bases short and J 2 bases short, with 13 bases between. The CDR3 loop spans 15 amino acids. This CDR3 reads CASSPPGGLQETQYF. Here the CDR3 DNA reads TGTGCCAGCTCACCGCCAGGGGGGCTTCAAGAGACCCAGTACTTC.

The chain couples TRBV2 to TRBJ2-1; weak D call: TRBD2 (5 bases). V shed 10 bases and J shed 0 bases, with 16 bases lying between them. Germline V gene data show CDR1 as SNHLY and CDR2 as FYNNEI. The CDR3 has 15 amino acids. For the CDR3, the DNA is TGTGCCATCCCCCGGGGAGCGAGCTCCTACAATGAGCAGTTCTTC. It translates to CAIPRGASSYNEQFF. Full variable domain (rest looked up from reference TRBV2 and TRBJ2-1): EPEVTQTPSHQVTQMGQEVILRCVPISNHLYFYWYRQILGQKVEFLVSFYNNEISEKSEIFDDQFSVERPDGSNFTLKIRSTKLEDSAMYFCAIPRGASSYNEQFFGPGTRLTVL.

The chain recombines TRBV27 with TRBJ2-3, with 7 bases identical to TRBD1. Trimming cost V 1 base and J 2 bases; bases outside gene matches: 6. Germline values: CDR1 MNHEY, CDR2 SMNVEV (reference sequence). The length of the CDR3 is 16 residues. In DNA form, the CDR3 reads TGTGCCAGCAGTTTATTTGGCAGGGGGTCCACAGATACGCAGTATTTT. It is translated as CASSLFGRGSTDTQYF.

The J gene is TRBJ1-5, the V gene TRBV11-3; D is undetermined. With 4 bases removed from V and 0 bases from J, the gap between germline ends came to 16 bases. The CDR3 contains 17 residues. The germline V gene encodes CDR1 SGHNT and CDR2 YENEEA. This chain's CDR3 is CASSSRQVLVSNQPQHF. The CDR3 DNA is TGTGCCAGCAGCTCCCGTCAGGTTCTCGTTAGCAATCAGCCCCAGCATTTT.

This chain's CDR3 is CASSSQGAGNTEAFF. The DNA of the CDR3 is TGTGCCAGCAGCTCTCAGGGGGCAGGGAACACTGAAGCTTTCTTT. The rearrangement joins TRBV7-2 to TRBJ1-1; 8 nucleotides line up with TRBD1. CDR3 length: 15 amino acids. The V segment lost 4 bases and the J segment 1 base; nucleotides outside the gene matches: 5. Germline V gene lookup returns CDR1 SGHTA and CDR2 FQGNSA. Complete variable domain (other parts from reference TRBV7-2 and TRBJ1-1): GAGVSQSPSNKVTEKGKDVELRCDPISGHTALYWYRQSLGQGLEFLIYFQGNSAPDKSGLPSDRFSAERTGGSVSTLTIQRTQQEDSAVYLCASSSQGAGNTEAFFGQGTRLTVV.

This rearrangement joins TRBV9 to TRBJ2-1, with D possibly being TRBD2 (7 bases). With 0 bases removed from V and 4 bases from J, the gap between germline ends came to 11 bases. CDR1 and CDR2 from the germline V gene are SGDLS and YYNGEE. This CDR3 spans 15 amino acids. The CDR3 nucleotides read TGTGCCAGCAGCGTAGACGGGGGGCCTTACAATGAGCAGTTCTTC. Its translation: CASSVDGGPYNEQFF. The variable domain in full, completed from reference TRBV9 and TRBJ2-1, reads DSGVTQTPKHLITATGQRVTLRCSPRSGDLSVYWYQQSLDQGLQFLIQYYNGEERAKGNILERFSAQQFPDLHSELNLSSLELGDSALYFCASSVDGGPYNEQFFGPGTRLTVL.

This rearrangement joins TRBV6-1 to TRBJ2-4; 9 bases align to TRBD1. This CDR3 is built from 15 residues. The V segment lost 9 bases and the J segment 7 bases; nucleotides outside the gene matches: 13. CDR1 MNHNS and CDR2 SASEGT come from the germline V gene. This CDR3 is CASRQGVSSMNIQYF. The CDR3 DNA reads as TGTGCCAGTAGACAGGGGGTTTCGTCCATGAACATTCAGTACTTC.

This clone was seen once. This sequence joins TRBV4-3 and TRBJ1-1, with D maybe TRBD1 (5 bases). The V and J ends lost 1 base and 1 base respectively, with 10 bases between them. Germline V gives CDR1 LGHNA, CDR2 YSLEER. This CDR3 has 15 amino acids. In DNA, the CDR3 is TGCGCCAGCAGCCAAGCTTGGGGGGGGAACACTGAAGCTTTCTTT. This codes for CASSQAWGGNTEAFF.

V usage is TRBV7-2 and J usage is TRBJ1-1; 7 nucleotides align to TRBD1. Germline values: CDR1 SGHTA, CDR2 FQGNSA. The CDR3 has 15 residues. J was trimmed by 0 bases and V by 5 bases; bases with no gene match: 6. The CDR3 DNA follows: TGTGCCAGCAGCCAACTCGGGACAGTGAACACTGAAGCTTTCTTT. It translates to CASSQLGTVNTEAFF.

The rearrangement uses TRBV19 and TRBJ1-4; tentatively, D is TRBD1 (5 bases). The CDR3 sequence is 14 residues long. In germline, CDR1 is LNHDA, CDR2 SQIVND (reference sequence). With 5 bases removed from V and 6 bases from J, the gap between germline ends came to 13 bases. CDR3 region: CASSDGGKYEKLFF. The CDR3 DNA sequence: TGTGCCAGTAGTGACGGGGGAAAGTATGAAAAACTGTTTTTT.

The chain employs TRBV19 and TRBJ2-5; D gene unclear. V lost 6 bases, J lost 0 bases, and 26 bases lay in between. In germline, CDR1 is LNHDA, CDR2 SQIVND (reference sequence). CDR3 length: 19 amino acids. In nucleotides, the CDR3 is TGTGCCAGTAGCCATCGCGCAAGTATGGTTACGAGGAACCAAGAGACCCAGTACTTC. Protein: CASSHRASMVTRNQETQYF.

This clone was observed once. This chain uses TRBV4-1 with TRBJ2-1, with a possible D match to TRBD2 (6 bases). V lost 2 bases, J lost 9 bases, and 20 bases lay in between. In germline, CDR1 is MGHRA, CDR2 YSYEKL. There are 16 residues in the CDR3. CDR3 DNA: TGCGCCAGCAGCCAATCTCCCGGGGGTACCTTCGGTGAGCAGTTCTTC. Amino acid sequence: CASSQSPGGTFGEQFF.

In DNA, the CDR3 is TGTGCCAGCAGTACCCAGGGTAATAGTGGCTATGGCTACACCTTC. It translates to CASSTQGNSGYGYTF. The chain carries TRBV7-9 and TRBJ1-2, with D possibly matching TRBD1 (5 bases). The V end was cut by 6 bases, the J end by 4 bases, with 18 bases between. The CDR3 extends over 15 amino acids. From germline, CDR1 is SEHNR and CDR2 FQNEAQ (reference sequence).

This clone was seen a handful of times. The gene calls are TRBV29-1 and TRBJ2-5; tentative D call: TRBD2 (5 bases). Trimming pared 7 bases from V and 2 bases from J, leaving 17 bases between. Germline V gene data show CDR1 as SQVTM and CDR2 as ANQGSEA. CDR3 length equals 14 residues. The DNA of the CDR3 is TGCAGCGCCTTAGACACTGGAGGTCAAGAGACCCAGTACTTC. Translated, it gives CSALDTGGQETQYF.

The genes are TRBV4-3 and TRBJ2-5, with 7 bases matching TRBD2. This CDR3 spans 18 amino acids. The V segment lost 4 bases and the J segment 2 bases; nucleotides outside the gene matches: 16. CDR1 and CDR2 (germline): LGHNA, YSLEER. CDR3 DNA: TGCGCCAGCAGCCTGTTACTGGGCGGGGGTCCGATACAAGAGACCCAGTACTTC. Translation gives CASSLLLGGGPIQETQYF.

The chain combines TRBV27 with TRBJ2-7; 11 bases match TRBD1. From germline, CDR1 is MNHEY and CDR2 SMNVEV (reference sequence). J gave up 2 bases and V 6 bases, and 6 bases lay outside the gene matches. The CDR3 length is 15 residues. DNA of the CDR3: TGTGCCAGCAGACTCCCGGGACAGGGGGCCTACGAGCAGTACTTC. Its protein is CASRLPGQGAYEQYF.

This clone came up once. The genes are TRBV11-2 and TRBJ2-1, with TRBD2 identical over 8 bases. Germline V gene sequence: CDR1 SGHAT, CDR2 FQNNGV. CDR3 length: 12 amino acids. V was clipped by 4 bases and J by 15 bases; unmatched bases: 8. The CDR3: CASSSGLDELFF. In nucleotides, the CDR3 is TGTGCCAGCAGCTCGGGACTAGATGAATTGTTCTTC.

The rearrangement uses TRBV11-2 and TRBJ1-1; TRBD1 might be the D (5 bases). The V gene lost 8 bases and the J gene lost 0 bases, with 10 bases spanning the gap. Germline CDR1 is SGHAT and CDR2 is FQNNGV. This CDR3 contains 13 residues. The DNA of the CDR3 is TGTGCCAGCTGTGGGGGGATGAACACTGAAGCTTTCTTT. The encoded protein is CASCGGMNTEAFF. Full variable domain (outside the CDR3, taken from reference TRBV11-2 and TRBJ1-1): EAGVAQSPRYKIIEKRQSVAFWCNPISGHATLYWYQQILGQGPKLLIQFQNNGVVDDSQLPKDRFSAERLKGVDSTLKIQPAKLEDSAVYLCASCGGMNTEAFFGQGTRLTVV.

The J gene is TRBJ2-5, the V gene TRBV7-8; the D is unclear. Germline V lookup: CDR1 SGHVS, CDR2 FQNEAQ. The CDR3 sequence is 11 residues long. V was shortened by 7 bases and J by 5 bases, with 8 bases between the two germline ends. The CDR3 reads CASTGEETQYF. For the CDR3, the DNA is TGTGCCAGCACCGGAGAGGAGACCCAGTACTTC.

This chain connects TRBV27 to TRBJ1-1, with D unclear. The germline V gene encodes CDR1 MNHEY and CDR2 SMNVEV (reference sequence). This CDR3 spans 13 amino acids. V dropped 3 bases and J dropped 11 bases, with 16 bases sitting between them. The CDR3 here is CASSFRTPPGAFF. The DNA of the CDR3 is TGTGCCAGCAGTTTTCGGACTCCCCCCGGGGCTTTCTTT.